The T cell receptor beta chain described here comes from a study of blood T cells in healthy people across ages. Turning to the study itself: Template switching picked up about one barcoded beta molecule for each two T cells.

The second PCR ran roughly 6 to 11 cycles with a sample-barcoded 5' primer and J-beta primers. TCRdb independently ran MiXCR on the 5' RACE reads; one entry per CDR3 protein. The profile covers roughly 2 million distinct CDR3 sequences, with 49% appearing a single time and approximately 2.1% taken by the ten largest. This CDR3 is 14 amino acids long. Germline-derived CDR1 and CDR2 are DFQATT and SNEGSKA (reference sequence). The trim removed 4 bases at V and 4 bases at J, leaving 8 bases unmatched. The V call is TRBV20-1, the J call TRBJ2-7, with 9 positions matching TRBD2. Source material: blood. The TCR was taken from a woman in her thirties or forties in good health. CDR3 sequence reads: CSAMDSGGRYEQYF. The CDR3 DNA follows: TGCAGTGCTATGGATAGCGGGGGCCGGTACGAGCAGTACTTC.